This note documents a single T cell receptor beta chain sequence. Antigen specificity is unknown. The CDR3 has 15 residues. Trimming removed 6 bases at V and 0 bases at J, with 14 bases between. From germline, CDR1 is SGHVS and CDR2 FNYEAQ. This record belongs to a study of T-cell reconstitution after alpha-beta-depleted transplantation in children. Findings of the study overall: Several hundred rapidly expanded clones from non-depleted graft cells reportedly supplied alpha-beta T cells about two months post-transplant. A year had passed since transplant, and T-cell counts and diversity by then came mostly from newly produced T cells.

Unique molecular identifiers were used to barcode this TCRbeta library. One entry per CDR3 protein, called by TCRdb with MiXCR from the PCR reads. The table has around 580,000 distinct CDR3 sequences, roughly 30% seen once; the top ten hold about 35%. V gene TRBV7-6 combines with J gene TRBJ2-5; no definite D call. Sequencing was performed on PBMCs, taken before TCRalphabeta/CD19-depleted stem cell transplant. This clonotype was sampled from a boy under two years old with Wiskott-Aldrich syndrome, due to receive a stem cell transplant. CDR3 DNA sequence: TGTGCCAGCAGTCAAACCCCGGGTTACCAAGAGACCCAGTACTTC. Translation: CASSQTPGYQETQYF. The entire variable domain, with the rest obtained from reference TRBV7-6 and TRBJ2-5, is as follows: GAGVSQSPRYKVTKRGQDVALRCDPISGHVSLYWYRQALGQGPEFLTYFNYEAQQDKSGLPNDRFSAERPEGSISTLTIQRTEQRDSAMYRCASSQTPGYQETQYFGPGTRLLVL.